This entry lists 3 T cell receptor beta chains sequenced from one sample in a study of T cell changes during pregnancy in multiple sclerosis. Produced via immunoSEQ multiplex PCR; TCRdb's table is partial and in-frame only. The sample lists tens of thousands of clones; around 94% were seen once. Sequences were derived from CD8+ T cells from peripheral blood mononuclear cells, sampled before pregnancy. These receptors were taken from a female donor with multiple sclerosis, enrolled in a pregnancy study.

Here the CDR3 reads CASSSTGTYEQYF. The CDR3 nucleotides are TGTGCCAGCAGCTCGACAGGGACCTACGAGCAGTACTTC. The chain combines TRBV5-5 with TRBJ2-7; TRBD1 aligns across 7 bases. This CDR3 contains 13 residues. Germline V gene lookup returns CDR1 SGHKS and CDR2 YYEKEE (reference sequence). V dropped 3 bases and J dropped 2; count of bases not matched to a gene: 2.

V and J are TRBV2 and TRBJ2-3; D is perhaps TRBD2 (6 bases). The germline CDR1 and CDR2 sequences are SNHLY and FYNNEI. V gave up 7 bases and J gave up 4 bases, with 15 bases separating them. The CDR3 runs to 14 residues. The CDR3 DNA follows: TGTGCCAGCATGGGGGTAGCGGAGCCAGATACGCAGTATTTT. Its protein product is CASMGVAEPDTQYF.

This chain connects TRBV4-2 to TRBJ2-3; tentative D call: TRBD2 (6 bases). Looked up from germline, CDR1 is LGHNA and CDR2 is YNFKEQ. Trimming cost V 1 base and J 2 bases, with 10 bases left between them. The CDR3 is 15 amino acids. CDR3: CASSQVAGTTDTQYF. CDR3 DNA sequence: TGTGCCAGCAGCCAAGTGGCGGGAACCACAGATACGCAGTATTTT.